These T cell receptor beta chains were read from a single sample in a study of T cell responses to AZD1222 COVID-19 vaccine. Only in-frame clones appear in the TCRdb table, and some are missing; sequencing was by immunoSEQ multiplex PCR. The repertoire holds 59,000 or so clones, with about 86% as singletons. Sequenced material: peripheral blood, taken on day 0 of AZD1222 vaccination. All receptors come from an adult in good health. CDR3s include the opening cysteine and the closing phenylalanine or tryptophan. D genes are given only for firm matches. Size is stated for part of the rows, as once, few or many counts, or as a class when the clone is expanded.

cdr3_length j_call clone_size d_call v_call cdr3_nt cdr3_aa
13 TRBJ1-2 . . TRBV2 TGTGCCAGCACTTCCGGGGGAGGTGGGGGCTACACCTTC CASTSGGGGGYTF
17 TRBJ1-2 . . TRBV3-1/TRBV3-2 TGTGCCAGCAGCCAAGATGCTGTGCGGCCGCATAACTATGGCTACACCTTC CASSQDAVRPHNYGYTF
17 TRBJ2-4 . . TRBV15 TGTGCCACCAGCAGAGATGGACGGGGACTAGCCAAAAACATTCAGTACTTC CATSRDGRGLAKNIQYF
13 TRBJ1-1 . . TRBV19 TGTGCCAGTAGTAGGAGAATGGGAACTGAAGCTTTCTTT CASSRRMGTEAFF
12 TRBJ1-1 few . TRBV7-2 TGTGCCAGCAGCTTAGGACCCCCGAAAGCTTTCTTT CASSLGPPKAFF
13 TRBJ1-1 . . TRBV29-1 TGCAGCGTTGAAGGCAGGGTGAACACTGAAGCTTTCTTT CSVEGRVNTEAFF
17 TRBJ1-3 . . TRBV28 TGTGCCAGCATTACGGGTCCGGAGCCCTCCCCTGGAAACACCATATATTTT CASITGPEPSPGNTIYF
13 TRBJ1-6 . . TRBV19 TGTGCCACTGGGCCAGGGTACAATTCACCCCTCCACTTT CATGPGYNSPLHF
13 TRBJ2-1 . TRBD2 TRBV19 TGTGCCAGTAGTCTGGGACTACCGAATGAGCAGTTCTTC CASSLGLPNEQFF
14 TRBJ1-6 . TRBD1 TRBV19 TGTGCCAGTAGTCCTCAGACAGGGTTCTCACCCCTCCACTTT CASSPQTGFSPLHF